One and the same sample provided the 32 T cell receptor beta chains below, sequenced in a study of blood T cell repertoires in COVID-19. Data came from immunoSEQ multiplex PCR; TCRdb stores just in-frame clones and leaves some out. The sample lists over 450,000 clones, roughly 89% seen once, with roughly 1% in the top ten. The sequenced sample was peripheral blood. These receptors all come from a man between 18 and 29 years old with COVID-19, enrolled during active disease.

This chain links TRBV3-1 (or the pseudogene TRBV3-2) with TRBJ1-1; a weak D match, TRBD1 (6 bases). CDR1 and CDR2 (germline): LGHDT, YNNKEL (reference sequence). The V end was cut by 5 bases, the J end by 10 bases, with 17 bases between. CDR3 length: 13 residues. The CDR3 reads CASSAEGGKLAFF. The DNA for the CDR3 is TGTGCCAGCAGCGCGGAGGGGGGGAAATTAGCTTTCTTT.

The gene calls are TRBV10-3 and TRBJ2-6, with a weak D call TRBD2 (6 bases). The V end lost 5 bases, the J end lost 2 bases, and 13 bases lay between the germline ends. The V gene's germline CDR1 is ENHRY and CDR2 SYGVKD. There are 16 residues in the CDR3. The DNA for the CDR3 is TGTGCCATCAGTTGGACTAAACAGGCTGGGGCCAACGTCCTGACTTTC. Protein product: CAISWTKQAGANVLTF.

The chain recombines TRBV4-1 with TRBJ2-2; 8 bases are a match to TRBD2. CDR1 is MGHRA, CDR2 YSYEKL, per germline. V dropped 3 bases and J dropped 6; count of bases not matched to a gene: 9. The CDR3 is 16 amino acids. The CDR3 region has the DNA TGCGCCAGCAGCCAGGAAGGACTAGCTCGGTCCGGGGAGCTGTTTTTT. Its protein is CASSQEGLARSGELFF.

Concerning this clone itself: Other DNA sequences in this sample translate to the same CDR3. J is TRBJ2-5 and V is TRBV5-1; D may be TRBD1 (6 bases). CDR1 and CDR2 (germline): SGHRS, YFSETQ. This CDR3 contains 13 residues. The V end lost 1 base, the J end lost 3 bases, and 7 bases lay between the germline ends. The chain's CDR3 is CASSLSGEETQYF. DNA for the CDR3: TGCGCCAGCAGCTTGTCAGGGGAAGAGACCCAGTACTTC.

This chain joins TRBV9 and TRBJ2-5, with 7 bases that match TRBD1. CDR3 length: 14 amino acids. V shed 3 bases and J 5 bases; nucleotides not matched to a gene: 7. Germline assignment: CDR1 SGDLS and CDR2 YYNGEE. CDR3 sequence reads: CASSGTQGTETQYF. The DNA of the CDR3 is TGTGCCAGCAGCGGGACACAGGGGACGGAGACCCAGTACTTC.

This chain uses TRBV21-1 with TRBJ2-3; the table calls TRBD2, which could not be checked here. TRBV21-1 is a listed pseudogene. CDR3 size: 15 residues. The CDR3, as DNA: TGTGCCAGCAGCAAAGGGAGGGGGGGCCCAGATACGCAGTATTTT. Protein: CASSKGRGGPDTQYF.

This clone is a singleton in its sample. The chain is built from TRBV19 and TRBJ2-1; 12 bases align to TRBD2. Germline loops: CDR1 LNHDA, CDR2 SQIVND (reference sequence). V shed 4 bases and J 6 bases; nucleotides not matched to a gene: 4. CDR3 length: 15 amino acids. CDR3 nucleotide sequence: TGTGCCAGTAGTACCCTAGCGGGGGGGCCCAATGAGCAGTTCTTC. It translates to CASSTLAGGPNEQFF.

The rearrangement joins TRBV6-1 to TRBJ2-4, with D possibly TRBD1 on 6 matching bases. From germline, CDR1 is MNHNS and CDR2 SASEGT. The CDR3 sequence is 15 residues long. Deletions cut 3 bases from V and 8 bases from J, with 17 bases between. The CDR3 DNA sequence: TGTGCCAGCAGTGATATGGGGGCGCGTGGCGACATTCAGTACTTC. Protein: CASSDMGARGDIQYF.

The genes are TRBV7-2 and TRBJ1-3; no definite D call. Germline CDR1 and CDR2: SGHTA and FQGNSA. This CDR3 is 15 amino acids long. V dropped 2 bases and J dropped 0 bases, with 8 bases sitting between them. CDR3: CASSLLSYSGNTIYF. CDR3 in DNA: TGTGCCAGCAGCTTATTGTCCTACTCTGGAAACACCATATATTTT.

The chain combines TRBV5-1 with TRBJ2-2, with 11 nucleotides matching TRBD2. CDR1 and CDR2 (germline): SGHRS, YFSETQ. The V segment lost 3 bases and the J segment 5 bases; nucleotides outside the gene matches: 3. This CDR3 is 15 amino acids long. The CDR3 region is CASSYTSGSTGELFF. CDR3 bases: TGCGCCAGCAGCTATACTAGCGGGAGTACCGGGGAGCTGTTTTTT.

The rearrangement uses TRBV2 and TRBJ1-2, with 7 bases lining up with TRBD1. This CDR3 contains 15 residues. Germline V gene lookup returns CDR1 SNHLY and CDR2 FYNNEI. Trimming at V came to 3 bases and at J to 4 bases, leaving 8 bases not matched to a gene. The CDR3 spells CASSEEQGNLYGYTF. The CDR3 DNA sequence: TGTGCCAGCAGTGAGGAACAGGGGAATCTCTATGGCTACACCTTC.

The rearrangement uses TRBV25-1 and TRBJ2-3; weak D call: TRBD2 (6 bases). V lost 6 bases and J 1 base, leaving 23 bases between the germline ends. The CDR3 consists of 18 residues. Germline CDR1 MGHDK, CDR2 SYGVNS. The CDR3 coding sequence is TGTGCCAGCAGCCCTCGAGGTAGCGGTAAAGGAGGCACAGATACGCAGTATTTT. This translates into CASSPRGSGKGGTDTQYF.

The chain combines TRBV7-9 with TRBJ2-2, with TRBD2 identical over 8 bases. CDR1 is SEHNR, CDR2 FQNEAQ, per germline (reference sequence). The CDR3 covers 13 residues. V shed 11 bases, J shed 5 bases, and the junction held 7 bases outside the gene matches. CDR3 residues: CAGRLAGTGELFF. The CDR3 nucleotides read TGTGCCGGGAGGCTAGCGGGTACCGGGGAGCTGTTTTTT.

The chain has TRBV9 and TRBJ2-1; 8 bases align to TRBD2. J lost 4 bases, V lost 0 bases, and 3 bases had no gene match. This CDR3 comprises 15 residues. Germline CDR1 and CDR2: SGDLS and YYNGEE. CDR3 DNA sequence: TGTGCCAGCAGCGTAGGTAGCGGGATTTACAATGAGCAGTTCTTC. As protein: CASSVGSGIYNEQFF.

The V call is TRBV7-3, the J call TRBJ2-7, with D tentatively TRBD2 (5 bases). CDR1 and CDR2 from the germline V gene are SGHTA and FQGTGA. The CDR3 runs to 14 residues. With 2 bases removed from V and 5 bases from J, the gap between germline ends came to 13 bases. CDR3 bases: TGTGCCAGCAGCTTAGCTGGGTTTAGCGACGAGCAGTACTTC. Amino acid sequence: CASSLAGFSDEQYF.

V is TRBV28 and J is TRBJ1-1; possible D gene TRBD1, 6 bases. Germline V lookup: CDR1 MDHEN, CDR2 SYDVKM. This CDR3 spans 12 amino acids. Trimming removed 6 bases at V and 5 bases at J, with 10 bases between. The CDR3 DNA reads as TGTGCCAGCAGACGACAGGAAACTGAAGCTTTCTTT. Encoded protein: CASRRQETEAFF.

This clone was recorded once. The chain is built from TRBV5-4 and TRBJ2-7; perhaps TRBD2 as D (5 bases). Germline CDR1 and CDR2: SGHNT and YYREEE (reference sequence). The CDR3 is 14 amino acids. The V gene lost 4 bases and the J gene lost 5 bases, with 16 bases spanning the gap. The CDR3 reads CASSRYQDGNEQYF. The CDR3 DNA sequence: TGTGCCAGCAGCCGATACCAGGACGGGAACGAGCAGTACTTC.

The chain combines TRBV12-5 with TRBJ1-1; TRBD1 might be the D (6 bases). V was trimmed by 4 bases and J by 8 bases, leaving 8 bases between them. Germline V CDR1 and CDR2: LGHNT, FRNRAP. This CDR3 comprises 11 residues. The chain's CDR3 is CASGSTGEAFF. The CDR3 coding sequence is TGTGCTAGTGGTTCGACAGGAGAAGCTTTCTTT. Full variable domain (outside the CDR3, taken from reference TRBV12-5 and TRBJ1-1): DARVTQTPRHKVTEMGQEVTMRCQPILGHNTVFWYRQTMMQGLELLAYFRNRAPLDDSGMPKDRFSAEMPDATLATLKIQPSEPRDSAVYFCASGSTGEAFFGQGTRLTVV.

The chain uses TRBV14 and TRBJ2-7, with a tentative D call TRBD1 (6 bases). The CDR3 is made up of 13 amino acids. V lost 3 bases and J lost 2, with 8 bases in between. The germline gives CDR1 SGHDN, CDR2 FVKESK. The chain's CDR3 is CASSQDRPYEQYF. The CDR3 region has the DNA TGTGCCAGCAGCCAGGACAGACCCTACGAGCAGTACTTC.

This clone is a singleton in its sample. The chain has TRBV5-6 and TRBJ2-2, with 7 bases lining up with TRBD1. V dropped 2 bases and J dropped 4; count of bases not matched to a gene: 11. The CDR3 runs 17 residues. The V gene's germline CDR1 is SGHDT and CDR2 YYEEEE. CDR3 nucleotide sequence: TGTGCCAGCAGCTTTTACAGGGGCAAAAAAGGCACCGGGGAGCTGTTTTTT. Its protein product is CASSFYRGKKGTGELFF.

The CDR3 bases are TGTGCCAGCAGCCCCGGACTATATCCAGATACGCAGTATTTT. It encodes CASSPGLYPDTQYF. The J gene is TRBJ2-3, the V gene TRBV4-2; D is perhaps TRBD2 (6 bases). CDR3 length: 14 residues. Trimming took 4 bases from V and 4 from J, leaving 12 bases between them. Germline V gives CDR1 LGHNA, CDR2 YNFKEQ.

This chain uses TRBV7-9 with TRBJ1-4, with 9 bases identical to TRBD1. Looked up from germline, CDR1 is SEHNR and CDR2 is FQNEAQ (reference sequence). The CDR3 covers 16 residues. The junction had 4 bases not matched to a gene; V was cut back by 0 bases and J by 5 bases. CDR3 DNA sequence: TGTGCCAGCAGCTTAGCCGGGACAGGGCCAAATGAAAAACTGTTTTTT. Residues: CASSLAGTGPNEKLFF.

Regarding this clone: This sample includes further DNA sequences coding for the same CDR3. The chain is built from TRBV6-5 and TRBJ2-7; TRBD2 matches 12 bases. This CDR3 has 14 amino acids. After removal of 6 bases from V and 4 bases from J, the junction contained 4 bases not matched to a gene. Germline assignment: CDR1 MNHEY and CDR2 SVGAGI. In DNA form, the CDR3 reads TGTGCCAGCAGCCTCGGGACTAGCGGGTACGAGCAGTACTTC. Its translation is CASSLGTSGYEQYF.

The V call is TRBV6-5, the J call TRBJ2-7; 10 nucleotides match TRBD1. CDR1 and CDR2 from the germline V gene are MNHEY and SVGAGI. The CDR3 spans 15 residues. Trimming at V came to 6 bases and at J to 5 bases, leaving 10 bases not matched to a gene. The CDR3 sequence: CASRLPRQGADEQYF. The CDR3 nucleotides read TGTGCCAGCAGACTCCCAAGACAGGGGGCGGACGAGCAGTACTTC.

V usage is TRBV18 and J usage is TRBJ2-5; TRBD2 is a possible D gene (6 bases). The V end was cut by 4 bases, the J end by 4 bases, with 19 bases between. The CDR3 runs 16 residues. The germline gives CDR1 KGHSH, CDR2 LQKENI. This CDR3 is CASSQLAGTSRETQYF. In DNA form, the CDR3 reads TGTGCCAGCTCACAACTAGCTGGGACCTCCCGAGAGACCCAGTACTTC.

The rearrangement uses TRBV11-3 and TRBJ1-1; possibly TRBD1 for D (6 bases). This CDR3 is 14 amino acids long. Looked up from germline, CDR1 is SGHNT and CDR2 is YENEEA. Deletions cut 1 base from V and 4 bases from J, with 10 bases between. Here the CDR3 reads CASSLAGGGTEAFF. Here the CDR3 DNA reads TGTGCCAGCAGCTTAGCGGGGGGCGGCACTGAAGCTTTCTTT.

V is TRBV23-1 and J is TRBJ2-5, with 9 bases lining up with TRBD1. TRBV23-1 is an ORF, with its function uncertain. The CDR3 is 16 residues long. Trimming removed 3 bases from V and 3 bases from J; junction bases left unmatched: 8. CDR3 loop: CASSQSRGQGKETQYF. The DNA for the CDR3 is TGCGCCAGCAGTCAGAGTAGGGGACAGGGAAAAGAGACCCAGTACTTC.

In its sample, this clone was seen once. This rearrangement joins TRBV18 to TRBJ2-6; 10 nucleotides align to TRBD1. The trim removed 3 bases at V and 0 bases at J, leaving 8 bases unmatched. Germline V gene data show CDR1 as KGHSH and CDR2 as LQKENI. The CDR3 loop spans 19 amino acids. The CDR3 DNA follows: TGTGCCAGCTCACCCTTGGGACAGGGGTTGAGCTCTGGGGCCAACGTCCTGACTTTC. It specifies CASSPLGQGLSSGANVLTF.

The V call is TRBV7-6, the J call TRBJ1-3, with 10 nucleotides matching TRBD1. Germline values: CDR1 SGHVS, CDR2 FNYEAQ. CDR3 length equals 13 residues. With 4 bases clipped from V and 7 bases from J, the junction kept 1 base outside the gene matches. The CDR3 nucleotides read TGTGCCAGCAGCTCGGGACAGGGGAACACCATATATTTT. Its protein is CASSSGQGNTIYF.

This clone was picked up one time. CDR3 in DNA: TGTGCCTGGAGTGTATTGCGGGACTCTGGAAACACCATATATTTT. The encoded protein is CAWSVLRDSGNTIYF. This chain joins TRBV30 and TRBJ1-3, with D unresolved. Germline V gene lookup returns CDR1 GTSNPN and CDR2 SVGIG (reference sequence). This CDR3 is built from 15 residues. V was shortened by 0 bases and J by 0 bases, with 9 bases between the two germline ends. Together with reference TRBV30 and TRBJ1-3, the CDR3 gives the full variable domain: SQTIHQWPATLVQPVGSPLSLECTVEGTSNPNLYWYRQAAGRGLQLLFYSVGIGQISSEVPQNLSASRPQDRQFILSSKKLLLSDSGFYLCAWSVLRDSGNTIYFGEGSWLTVV.

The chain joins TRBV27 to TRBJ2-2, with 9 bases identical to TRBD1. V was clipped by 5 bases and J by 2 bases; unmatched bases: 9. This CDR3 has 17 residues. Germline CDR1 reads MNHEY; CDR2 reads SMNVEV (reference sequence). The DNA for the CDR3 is TGTGCCAGCAGTACCTGGACAGGGGCTATTAACACCGGGGAGCTGTTTTTT. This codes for CASSTWTGAINTGELFF.

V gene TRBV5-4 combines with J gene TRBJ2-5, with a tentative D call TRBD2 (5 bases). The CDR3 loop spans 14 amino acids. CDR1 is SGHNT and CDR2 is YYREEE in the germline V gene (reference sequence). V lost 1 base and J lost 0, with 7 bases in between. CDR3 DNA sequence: TGTGCCAGCAGCTTGTACGGGAACCAAGAGACCCAGTACTTC. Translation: CASSLYGNQETQYF.